One TCR beta chain is described in this entry. Sequencing was performed with immunoSEQ multiplex PCR; in TCRdb, only in-frame clones are kept and a portion is missing. The sample gives about 140,000 clones, about 90% of which show up once; less than 8.5% is in the top ten. The data belong to a study of control samples from healthy donors and cancer patients. The CDR3 is 16 amino acids. The V gene lost 3 bases and the J gene lost 1 base, with 14 bases spanning the gap. Germline values: CDR1 SGHTA, CDR2 FQGNSA. Sequencing input: blood. V usage is TRBV7-2 and J usage is TRBJ2-3; D call uncertain. This TCR derives from a man aged 18 to 29 in good health. CDR3: CASSFTPGSRTDTQYF. DNA of the CDR3: TGTGCCAGCAGCTTCACCCCCGGCTCCCGCACAGATACGCAGTATTTT.